Sequencing of this TCR beta chain was carried out in a study of blood T cell repertoires in COVID-19. The CDR3 extends over 13 amino acids. Trimming stripped 5 bases from V and 6 bases from J, with 8 bases between. Per germline, CDR1 LNHDA and CDR2 SQIVND (reference sequence). Participant age was roughly 18 to 89 years, and participants resided in around 24 US areas. Recovery meant two consecutive negative NP/OP PCR tests, professional clearance, or resolved symptoms. Only in-frame clones appear in the TCRdb table, and some are missing; sequencing was by immunoSEQ multiplex PCR. The table has a few hundred thousand clones, approximately 84% seen once.

The chain is built from TRBV19 and TRBJ1-6, with D perhaps matching TRBD1 (5 bases). The receptor's source is a woman in her 30s who had recovered from COVID-19. The sample comprised PBMCs or T cells enriched from blood (not recorded which). The CDR3 reads CASSDRSNSPLHF. The CDR3 DNA is TGTGCCAGTAGTGACAGAAGTAATTCACCCCTCCACTTT.